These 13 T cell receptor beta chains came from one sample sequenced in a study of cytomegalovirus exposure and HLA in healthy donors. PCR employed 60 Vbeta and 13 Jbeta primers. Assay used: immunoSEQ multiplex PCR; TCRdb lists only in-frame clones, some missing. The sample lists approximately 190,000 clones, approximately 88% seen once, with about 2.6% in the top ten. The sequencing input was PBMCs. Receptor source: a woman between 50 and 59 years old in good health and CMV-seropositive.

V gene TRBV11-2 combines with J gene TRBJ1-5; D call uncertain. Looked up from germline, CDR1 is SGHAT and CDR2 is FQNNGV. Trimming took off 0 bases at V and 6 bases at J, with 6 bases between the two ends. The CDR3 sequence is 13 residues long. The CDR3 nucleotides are TGTGCCAGCAGCTTAGAAGCTGGTCAGCCCCAGCATTTT. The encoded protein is CASSLEAGQPQHF.

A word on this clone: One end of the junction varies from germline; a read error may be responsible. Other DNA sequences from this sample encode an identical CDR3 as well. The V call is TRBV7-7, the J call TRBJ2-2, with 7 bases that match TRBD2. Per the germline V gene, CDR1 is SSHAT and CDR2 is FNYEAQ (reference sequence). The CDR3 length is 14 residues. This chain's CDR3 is CASSLVSGSGELFF. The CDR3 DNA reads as TGTGCTAGCAGCTTAGTGAGTGGGAGCGGGGAGCTGTTTTTC.

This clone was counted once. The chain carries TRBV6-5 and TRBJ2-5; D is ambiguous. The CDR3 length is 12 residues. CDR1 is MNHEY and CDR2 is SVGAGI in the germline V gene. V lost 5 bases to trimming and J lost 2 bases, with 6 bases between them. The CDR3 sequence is CASSSQQETQYF. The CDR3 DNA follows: TGTGCCAGCAGTAGTCAGCAAGAGACCCAGTACTTC.

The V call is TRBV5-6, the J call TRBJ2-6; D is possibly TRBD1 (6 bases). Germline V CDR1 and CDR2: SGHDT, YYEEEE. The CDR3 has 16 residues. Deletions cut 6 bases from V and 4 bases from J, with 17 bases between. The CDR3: CASTLLTGSGANVLTF. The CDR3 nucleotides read TGTGCCAGCACTCTACTCACAGGGTCCGGGGCCAACGTCCTGACTTTC.

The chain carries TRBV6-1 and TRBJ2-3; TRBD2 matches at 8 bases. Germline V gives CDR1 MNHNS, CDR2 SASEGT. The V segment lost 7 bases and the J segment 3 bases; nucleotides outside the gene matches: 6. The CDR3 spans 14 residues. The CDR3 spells CASNRGGTTDTQYF. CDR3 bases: TGTGCCAGCAATCGGGGGGGGACGACAGATACGCAGTATTTT.

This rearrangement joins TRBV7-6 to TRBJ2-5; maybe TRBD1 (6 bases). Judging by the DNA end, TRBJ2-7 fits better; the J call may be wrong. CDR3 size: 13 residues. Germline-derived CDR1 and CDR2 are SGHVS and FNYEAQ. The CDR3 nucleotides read TGTGCCAGCAGCTTAGACAGGGAGAACGAGCAGTACTTC. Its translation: CASSLDRENEQYF.

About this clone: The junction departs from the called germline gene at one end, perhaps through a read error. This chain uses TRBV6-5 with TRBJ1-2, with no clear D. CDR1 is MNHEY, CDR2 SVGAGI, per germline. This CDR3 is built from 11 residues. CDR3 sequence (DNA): TGTGCCATCAGTTTAAACTATGGCTACACCTTC. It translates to CAISLNYGYTF.

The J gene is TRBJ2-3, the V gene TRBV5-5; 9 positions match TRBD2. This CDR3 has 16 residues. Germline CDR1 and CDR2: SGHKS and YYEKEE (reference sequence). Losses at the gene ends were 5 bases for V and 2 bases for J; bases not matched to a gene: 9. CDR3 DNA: TGTGCCAGCAGTTTAATAGCGGGGGCCTACACAGATACGCAGTATTTT. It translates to CASSLIAGAYTDTQYF.

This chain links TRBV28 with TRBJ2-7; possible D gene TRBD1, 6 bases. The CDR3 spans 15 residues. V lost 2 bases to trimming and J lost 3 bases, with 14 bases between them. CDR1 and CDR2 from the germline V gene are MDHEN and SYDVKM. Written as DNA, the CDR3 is TGTGCCAGCAGTTTACGCAGCAGGGGCAACTACGAGCAGTACTTC. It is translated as CASSLRSRGNYEQYF.

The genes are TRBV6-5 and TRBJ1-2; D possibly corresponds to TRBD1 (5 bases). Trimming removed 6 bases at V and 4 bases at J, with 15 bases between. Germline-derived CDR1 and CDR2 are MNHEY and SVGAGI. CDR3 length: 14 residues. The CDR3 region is CASRAPGVTYGYTF. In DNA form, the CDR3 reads TGTGCCAGCAGGGCCCCGGGGGTGACCTATGGCTACACCTTC.

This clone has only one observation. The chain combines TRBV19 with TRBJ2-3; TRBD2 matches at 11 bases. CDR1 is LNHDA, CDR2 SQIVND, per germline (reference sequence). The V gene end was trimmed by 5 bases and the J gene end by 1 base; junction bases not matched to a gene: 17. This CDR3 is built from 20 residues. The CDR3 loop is CASSSRRGTSGLGGTDTQYF. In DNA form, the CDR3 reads TGTGCCAGTAGTTCCCGGCGGGGGACTAGCGGCCTCGGGGGCACAGATACGCAGTATTTT.

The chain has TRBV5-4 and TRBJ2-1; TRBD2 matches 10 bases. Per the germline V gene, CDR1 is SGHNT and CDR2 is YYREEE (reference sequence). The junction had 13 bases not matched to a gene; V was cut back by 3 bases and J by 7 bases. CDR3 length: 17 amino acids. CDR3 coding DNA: TGTGCCAGCAGCTCCCAAGCCAAGCGGGGGGGCGTGAATGAGCAGTTCTTC. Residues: CASSSQAKRGGVNEQFF.

CDR3 coding DNA: TGCGCCAGCAGCATCGGACAGGGGGAGCAGTACTTC. Its protein product is CASSIGQGEQYF. The rearrangement uses TRBV5-1 and TRBJ2-5; TRBD1 aligns across 10 bases. Germline loops: CDR1 SGHRS, CDR2 YFSETQ. Losses at the gene ends were 4 bases for V and 11 bases for J; bases not matched to a gene: 5. The CDR3 consists of 12 residues. The variable domain in full, with the rest retrieved from reference TRBV5-1 and TRBJ2-5, is KAGVTQTPRYLIKTRGQQVTLSCSPISGHRSVSWYQQTPGQGLQFLFEYFSETQRNKGNFPGRFSGRQFSNSRSEMNVSTLELGDSALYLCASSIGQGEQYFGPGTRLLVL.